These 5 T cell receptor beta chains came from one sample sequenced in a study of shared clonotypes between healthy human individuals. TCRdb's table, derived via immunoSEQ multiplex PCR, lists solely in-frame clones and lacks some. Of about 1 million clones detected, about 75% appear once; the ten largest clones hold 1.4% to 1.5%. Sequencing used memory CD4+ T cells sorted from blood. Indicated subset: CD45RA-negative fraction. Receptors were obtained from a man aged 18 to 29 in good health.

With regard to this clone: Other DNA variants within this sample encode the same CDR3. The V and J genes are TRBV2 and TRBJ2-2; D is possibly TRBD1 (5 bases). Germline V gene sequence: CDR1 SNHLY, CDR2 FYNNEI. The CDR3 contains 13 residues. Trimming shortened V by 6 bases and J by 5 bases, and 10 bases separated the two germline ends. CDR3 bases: TGTGCCAGCAGGGGGCAGGATACCGGGGAGCTGTTTTTT. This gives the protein CASRGQDTGELFF.

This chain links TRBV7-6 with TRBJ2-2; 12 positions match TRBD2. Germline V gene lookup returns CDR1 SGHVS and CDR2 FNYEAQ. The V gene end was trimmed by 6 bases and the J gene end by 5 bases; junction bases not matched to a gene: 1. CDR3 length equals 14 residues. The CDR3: CASRTSGSTGELFF. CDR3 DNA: TGTGCCAGCAGGACTAGCGGGAGTACCGGGGAGCTGTTTTTT.

For the CDR3, the DNA is TGTGCCAGCAGCCCGGGACACCCATCAGATACGCAGTATTTT. The encoded protein is CASSPGHPSDTQYF. The rearrangement joins TRBV16 to TRBJ2-3, with TRBD1 as a possible D gene (6 bases). This CDR3 region has 14 residues. CDR1 is KGHSY and CDR2 is FQNENV in the germline V gene. V was pared by 4 bases and J by 4 bases, with 12 bases between. Together with reference TRBV16 and TRBJ2-3, the CDR3 gives the full variable domain: GEEVAQTPKHLVRGEGQKAKLYCAPIKGHSYVFWYQQVLKNEFKFLISFQNENVFDETGMPKERFSAKCLPNSPCSLEIQATKLEDSAVYFCASSPGHPSDTQYFGPGTRLTVL.

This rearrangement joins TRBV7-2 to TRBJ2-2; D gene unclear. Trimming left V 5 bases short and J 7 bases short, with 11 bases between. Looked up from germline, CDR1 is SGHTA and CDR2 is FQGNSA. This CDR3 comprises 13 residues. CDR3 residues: CASSRASGGELFF. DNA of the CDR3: TGTGCCAGCAGCCGCGCCTCGGGCGGGGAGCTGTTTTTT.

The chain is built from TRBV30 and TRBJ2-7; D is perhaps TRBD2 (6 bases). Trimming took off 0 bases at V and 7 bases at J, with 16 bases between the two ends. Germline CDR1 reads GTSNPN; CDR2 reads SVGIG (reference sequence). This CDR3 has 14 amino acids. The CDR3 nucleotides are TGTGCCTGGAGTGTAAAAGGAGGGACGATGGAGCAGTACTTC. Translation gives CAWSVKGGTMEQYF.